This T cell receptor (beta chain) was identified in a study of blood T cell repertoires in COVID-19 (dated by TCRdb to 2020 to 2021). Some background on the complete study: The collaborator samples originated in the United States, Italy and Spain and spanned the acute and convalescent phases of COVID-19. Where available, HLA class I and class II types were obtained from metadata supplied by the sample provider rather than from assay-based typing. Samples were obtained from the ongoing ImmuneRACE study (first 160 participants) and from 950 to 1,500 subjects provided by 6 global collaborators. The dataset comprised deeply sampled blood TCRbeta repertoires from subjects exposed to, actively infected with, or recovered from COVID-19. The repertoires were released in a freely available public database meant as a resource for research on the immune response to SARS-CoV-2. The prospective study material was composed of cDNA or gDNA derived from T cells, B-cell-depleted T cells, or PBMCs. Sample metadata almost always included a de-identified subject ID, COVID-19 status, age in years and sex. Results and caveats for the whole study, not just this receptor: How much clinical and demographic metadata was included differed by source and by participant, and the metadata was provided uncurated.

TCRbeta CDR3 regions were amplified from genomic DNA using the immunoSEQ Assay, a bias-controlled multiplex PCR. In the authors' own workflow: The number of nucleated cells in each sample was estimated from the amplification of reference gene primers within the assay. Sequence reads were collapsed and filtered to measure the absolute abundance of every unique TCRbeta CDR3 rearrangement. For each sample, productive Simpson clonality was calculated by taking the square root of Simpson's diversity index across productive rearrangements. TCRdb provides this immuneACCESS table in a form limited to in-frame rearrangements. Some clones are lacking; in checked studies, under half of them reflect an unresolved V gene, and why the rest are absent is not known. D and trimming come from the DNA, and the V and J calls and clone size come from that table. This sample is represented by 95,000 to 150,000 clones; 85% of them were singletons. The top ten constitute under 7% of the sample.

Collaborating institutions collected whole blood in K2EDTA tubes following their own protocols. For TCRbeta analysis, collaborator samples were shipped as frozen whole blood, as isolated PBMCs, or as DNA extracted from either sample type. The CDR3 sequence holds 13 residues, the cysteine and phenylalanine included. Only the CDR3 DNA stays, 39 bases, in frame from base 1. The CDR1 and CDR2 encoded by the germline V gene (reference sequence) are MNHNY and SVGAGI. Trimming at the junction amounts to 4 bases on V and 3 bases on J, and the germline ends lie 9 bases apart. Details on this clone: It has no known antigen specificity. Per-nucleotide qualities are absent, and no much larger clonotype sits a single base away.

This chain joins TRBV6-6 to TRBJ1-1, with no reliable assignment of the D segment. This TCR derives from a man older than 75 with active or convalescent COVID-19. Sequences were obtained from peripheral blood. The CDR3 protein: CASSSERDTEAFF. The nucleotides are TGTGCCAGCAGTTCGGAGAGAGACACTGAAGCTTTCTTT.